This TCR beta chain was obtained from a study of T cells after yellow fever vaccination. CDR1 and CDR2 (germline): MNHEY, SVGAGI. V shed 0 bases and J shed 0 bases, with 9 bases lying between them. This CDR3 has 16 amino acids. TCRdb re-called the 5' RACE reads through MiXCR, storing one row per CDR3 protein. Seen here are around 26,000 distinct CDR3 sequences, roughly 3.4% observed once, and the top ten hold approximately 0.96%. This clonotype was found many times. This receptor was taken from a man aged 18 to 30 who received the YFV17D yellow fever vaccine. Sequencing used PBMCs, either bulk or a sorted T-cell subset (CD4+, CD8+, memory, or dextramer-sorted; not recorded which), obtained more than 35 days after the first yellow fever vaccination. This chain uses TRBV6-5 with TRBJ1-3; D uncertain. The CDR3 DNA sequence: TGTGCCAGCAGTTACTCGCGTGCGGGCTCTGGAAACACCATATATTTT. Its protein product is CASSYSRAGSGNTIYF.